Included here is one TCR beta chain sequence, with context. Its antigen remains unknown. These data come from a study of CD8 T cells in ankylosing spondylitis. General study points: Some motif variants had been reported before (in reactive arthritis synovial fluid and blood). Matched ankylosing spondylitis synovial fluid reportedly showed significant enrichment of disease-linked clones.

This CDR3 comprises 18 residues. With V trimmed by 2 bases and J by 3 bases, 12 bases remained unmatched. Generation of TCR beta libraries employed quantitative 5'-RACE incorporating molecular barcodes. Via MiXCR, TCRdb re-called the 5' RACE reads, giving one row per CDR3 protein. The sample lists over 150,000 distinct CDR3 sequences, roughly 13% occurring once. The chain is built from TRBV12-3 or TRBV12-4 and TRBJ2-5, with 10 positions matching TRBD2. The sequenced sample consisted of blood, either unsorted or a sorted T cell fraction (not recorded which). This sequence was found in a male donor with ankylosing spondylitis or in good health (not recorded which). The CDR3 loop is CASSLLDTGGLAKETQYF. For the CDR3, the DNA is TGTGCCAGCAGTTTATTGGACACGGGGGGACTAGCGAAAGAGACCCAGTACTTC.